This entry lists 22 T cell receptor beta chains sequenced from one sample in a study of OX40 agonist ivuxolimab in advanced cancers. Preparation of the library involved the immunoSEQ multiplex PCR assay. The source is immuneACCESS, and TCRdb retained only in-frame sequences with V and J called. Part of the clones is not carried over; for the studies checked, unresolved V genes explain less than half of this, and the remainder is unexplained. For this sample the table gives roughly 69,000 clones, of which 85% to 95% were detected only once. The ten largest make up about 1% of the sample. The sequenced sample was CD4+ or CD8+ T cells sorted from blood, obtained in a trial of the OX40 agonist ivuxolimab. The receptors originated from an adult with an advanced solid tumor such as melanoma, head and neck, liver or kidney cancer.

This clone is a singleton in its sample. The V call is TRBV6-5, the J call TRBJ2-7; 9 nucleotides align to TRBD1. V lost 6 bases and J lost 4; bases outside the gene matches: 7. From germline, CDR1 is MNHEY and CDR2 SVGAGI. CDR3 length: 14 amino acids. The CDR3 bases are TGTGCCAGCAGAACAACCGGGACAGGGTACGAGCAGTACTTC. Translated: CASRTTGTGYEQYF.

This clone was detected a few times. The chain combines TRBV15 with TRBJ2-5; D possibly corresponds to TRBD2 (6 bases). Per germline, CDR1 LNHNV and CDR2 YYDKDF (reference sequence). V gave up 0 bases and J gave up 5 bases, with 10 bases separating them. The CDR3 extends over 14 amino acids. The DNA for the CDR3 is TGTGCCACCAGCAGAGATCGGGGGTTGGAGACCCAGTACTTC. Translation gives CATSRDRGLETQYF. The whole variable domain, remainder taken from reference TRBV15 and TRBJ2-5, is DAMVIQNPRYQVTQFGKPVTLSCSQTLNHNVMYWYQQKSSQAPKLLFHYYDKDFNNEADTPDNFQSRRPNTSFCFLDIRSPGLGDTAMYLCATSRDRGLETQYFGPGTRLLVL.

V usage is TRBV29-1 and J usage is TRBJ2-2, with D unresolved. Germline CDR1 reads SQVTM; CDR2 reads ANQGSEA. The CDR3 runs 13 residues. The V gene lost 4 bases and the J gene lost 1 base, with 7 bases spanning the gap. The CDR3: CSVAGKNTGELFF. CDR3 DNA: TGCAGCGTTGCTGGGAAGAACACCGGGGAGCTGTTTTTT.

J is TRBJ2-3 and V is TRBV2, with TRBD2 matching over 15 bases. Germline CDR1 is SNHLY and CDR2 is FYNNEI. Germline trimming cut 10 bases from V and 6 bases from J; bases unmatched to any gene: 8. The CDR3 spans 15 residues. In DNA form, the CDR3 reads TGTGCCATCCACTCCGGGACTAGCGGGGGGGATACGCAGTATTTT. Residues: CAIHSGTSGGDTQYF.

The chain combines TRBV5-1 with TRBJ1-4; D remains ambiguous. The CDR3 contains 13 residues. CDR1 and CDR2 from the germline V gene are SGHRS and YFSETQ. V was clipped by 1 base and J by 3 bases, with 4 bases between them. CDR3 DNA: TGCGCCAGCAGCTTGACAGCTAATGAAAAACTGTTTTTT. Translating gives CASSLTANEKLFF.

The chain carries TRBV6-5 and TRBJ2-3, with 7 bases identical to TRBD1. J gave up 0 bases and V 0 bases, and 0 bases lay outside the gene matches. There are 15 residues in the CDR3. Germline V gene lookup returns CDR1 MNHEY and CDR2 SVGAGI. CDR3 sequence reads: CASSYSGQSTDTQYF. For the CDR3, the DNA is TGTGCCAGCAGTTACTCGGGACAGAGCACAGATACGCAGTATTTT.

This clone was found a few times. For the CDR3, the DNA is TGTGCCAGCAGCCCGTATAATTCACCCCTCCACTTT. Translated: CASSPYNSPLHF. This chain joins TRBV7-8 and TRBJ1-6; D call uncertain. There are 12 residues in the CDR3. The germline V and J ends were trimmed by 5 bases and 4 bases, with 3 bases remaining between them. From germline, CDR1 is SGHVS and CDR2 FQNEAQ.

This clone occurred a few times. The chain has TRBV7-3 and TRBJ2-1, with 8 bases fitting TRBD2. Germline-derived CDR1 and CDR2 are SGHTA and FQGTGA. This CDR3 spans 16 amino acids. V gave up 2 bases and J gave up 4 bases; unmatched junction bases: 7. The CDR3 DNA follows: TGTGCCAGCAGCTTAGGTCTAGCGGGCCGATACAATGAGCAGTTCTTC. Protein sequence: CASSLGLAGRYNEQFF.

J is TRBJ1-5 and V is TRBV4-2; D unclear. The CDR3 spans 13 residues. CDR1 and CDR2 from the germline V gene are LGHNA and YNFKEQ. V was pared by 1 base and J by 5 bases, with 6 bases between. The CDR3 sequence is CASSQGRDQPQHF. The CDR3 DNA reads TGTGCCAGCAGCCAAGGTCGAGATCAGCCCCAGCATTTT.

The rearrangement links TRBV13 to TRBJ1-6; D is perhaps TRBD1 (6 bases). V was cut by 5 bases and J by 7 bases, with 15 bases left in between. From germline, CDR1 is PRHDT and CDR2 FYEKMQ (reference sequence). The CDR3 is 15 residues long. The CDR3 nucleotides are TGTGCCAGCAGCCCGTCCGGGACAAGGAATTCACCCCTCCACTTT. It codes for CASSPSGTRNSPLHF.

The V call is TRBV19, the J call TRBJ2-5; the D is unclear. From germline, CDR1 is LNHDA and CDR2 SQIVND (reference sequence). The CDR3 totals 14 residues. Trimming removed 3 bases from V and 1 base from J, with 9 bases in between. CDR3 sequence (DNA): TGTGCCAGTAGTATTGGGCAGAGCCAAGAGACCCAGTACTTC. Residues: CASSIGQSQETQYF.

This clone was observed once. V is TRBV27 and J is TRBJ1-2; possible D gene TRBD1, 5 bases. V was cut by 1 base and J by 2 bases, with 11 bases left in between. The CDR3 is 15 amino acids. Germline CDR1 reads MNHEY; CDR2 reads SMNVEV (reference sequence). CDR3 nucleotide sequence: TGTGCCAGCAGTTTATTTCAGGGTGTGAACTATGGCTACACCTTC. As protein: CASSLFQGVNYGYTF.

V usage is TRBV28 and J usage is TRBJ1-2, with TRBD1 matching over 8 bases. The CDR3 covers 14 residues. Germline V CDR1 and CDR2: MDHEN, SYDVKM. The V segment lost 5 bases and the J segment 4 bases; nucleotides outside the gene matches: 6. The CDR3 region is CASSTGGAVYGYTF. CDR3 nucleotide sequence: TGTGCCAGCAGTACAGGGGGAGCGGTCTATGGCTACACCTTC.

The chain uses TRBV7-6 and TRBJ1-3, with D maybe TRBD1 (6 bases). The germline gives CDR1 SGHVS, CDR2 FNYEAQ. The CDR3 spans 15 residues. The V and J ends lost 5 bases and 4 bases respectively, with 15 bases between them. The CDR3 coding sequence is TGTGCCAGCAGCAAAATAGGGGGGACGGGAAACACCATATATTTT. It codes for CASSKIGGTGNTIYF.

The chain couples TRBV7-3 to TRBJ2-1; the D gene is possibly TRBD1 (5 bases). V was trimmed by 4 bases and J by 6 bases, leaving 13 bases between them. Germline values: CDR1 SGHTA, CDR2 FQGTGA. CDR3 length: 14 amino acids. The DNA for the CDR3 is TGTGCCAGCAGCTCCTCGGCCCAGGGCAATGAGCAGTTCTTC. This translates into CASSSSAQGNEQFF.

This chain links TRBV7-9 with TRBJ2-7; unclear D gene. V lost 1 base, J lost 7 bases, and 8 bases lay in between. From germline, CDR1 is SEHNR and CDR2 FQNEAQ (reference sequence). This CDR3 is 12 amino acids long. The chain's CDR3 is CASSLVGMEQYF. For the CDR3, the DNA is TGTGCCAGCAGCTTAGTAGGGATGGAGCAGTACTTC.

CDR3 amino acids: CASRTSGSYEQYF. The CDR3 DNA sequence: TGTGCCAGCCGGACTAGCGGGAGTTACGAGCAGTACTTC. The V and J genes are TRBV19 and TRBJ2-7; TRBD2 matches at 13 bases. CDR1 and CDR2 from the germline V gene are LNHDA and SQIVND (reference sequence). J was trimmed by 4 bases and V by 9 bases; bases with no gene match: 3. This CDR3 has 13 residues.

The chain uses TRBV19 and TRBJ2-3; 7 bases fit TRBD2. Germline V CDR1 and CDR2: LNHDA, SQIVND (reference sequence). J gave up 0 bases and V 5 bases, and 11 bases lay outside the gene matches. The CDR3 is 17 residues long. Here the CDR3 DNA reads TGTGCCAGTAGTTCGCGCGGGACTAAAATTAGCACAGATACGCAGTATTTT. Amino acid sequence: CASSSRGTKISTDTQYF.

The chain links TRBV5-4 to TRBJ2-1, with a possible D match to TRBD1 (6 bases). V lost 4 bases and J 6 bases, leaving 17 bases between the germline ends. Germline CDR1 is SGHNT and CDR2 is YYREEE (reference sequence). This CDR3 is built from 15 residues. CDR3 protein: CASSHDRPRGNEQFF. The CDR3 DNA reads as TGTGCCAGCAGCCATGACAGGCCAAGGGGCAATGAGCAGTTCTTC.

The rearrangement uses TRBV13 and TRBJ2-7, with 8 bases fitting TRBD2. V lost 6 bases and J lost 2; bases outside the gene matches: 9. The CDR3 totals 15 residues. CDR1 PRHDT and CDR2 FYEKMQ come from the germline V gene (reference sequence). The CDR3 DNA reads TGTGCCAGCAGTCCCAAGCGGGGGCCCCCCTACGAGCAGTACTTC. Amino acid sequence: CASSPKRGPPYEQYF.

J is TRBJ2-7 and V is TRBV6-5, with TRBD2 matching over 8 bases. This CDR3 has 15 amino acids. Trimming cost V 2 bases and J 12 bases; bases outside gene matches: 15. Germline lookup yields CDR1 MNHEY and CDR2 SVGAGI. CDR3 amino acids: CASSYPRPGRAGGYF. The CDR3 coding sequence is TGTGCCAGCAGTTACCCACGTCCCGGGAGGGCTGGTGGGTACTTC.

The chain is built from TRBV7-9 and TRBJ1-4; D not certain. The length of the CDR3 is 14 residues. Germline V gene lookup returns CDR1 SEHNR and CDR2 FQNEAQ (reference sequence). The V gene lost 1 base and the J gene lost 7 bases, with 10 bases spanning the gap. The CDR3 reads CASSLGREGEKLFF. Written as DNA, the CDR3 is TGTGCCAGCAGCTTAGGAAGGGAAGGTGAAAAACTGTTTTTT.